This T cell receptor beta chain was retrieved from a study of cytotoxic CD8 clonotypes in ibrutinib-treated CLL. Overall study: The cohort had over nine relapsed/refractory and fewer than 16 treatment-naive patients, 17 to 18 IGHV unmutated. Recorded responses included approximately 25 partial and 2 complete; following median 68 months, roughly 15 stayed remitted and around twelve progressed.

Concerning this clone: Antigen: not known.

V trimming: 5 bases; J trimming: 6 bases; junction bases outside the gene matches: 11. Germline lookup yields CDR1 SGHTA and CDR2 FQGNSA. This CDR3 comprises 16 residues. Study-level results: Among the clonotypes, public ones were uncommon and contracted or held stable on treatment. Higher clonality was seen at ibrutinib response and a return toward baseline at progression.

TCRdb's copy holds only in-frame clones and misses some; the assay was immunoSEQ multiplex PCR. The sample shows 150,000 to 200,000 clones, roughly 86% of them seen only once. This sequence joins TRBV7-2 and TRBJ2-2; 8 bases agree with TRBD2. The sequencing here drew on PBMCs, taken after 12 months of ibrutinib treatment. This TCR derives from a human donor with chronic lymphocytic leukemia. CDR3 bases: TGTGCCAGCAGCCCCCTCGGGCGGGGGGCTGCCGGGGAGCTGTTTTTT. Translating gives CASSPLGRGAAGELFF.